These 18 T cell receptor beta chains were sequenced from one sample in a study of T cells in Graves' hyperthyroidism and ophthalmopathy (dated 2019 in TCRdb). Libraries were constructed by multiplex PCR. The data were produced on an Illumina HiSeq 2000. TCR beta CDR3 regions were amplified from RNA transcripts. A first-round RT-PCR of the TCR CDR3 used the HTBI primer set with the Qiagen OneStep RT-PCR kit. TCRdb reworked the public reads: Q25 trimming with fastp, MiXCR clone assembly, productive beta chains retained. Rows merge per CDR3 protein into single entries with the most common DNA and genes. Present in this sample are about 600,000 distinct CDR3 sequences, approximately 15% of which were seen just once. Jointly, the top ten make up over 6% of the sample. Sequencing was carried out using blood. These receptors all stem from a young woman with Graves' ophthalmopathy.

In its sample, this clonotype was seen a few times. The gene calls are TRBV5-1 and TRBJ2-3; D call uncertain. Germline loops: CDR1 SGHRS, CDR2 YFSETQ. This CDR3 is 13 amino acids long. The ends were cut back, 0 bases at V and 6 bases at J, with 8 bases in the middle. CDR3 DNA sequence: TGCGCCAGCAGCTTGGCTACCCGGGATACGCAGTATTTT. This translates into CASSLATRDTQYF.

This clonotype came up many times. The chain recombines TRBV28 with TRBJ2-5, with TRBD2 identical over 13 bases. With V trimmed by 6 bases and J by 13 bases, 14 bases remained unmatched. The CDR3 contains 15 residues. In germline, CDR1 is MDHEN, CDR2 SYDVKM. CDR3 protein: CASSEGLAGSQEGYF. CDR3 sequence (DNA): TGTGCCAGCAGCGAGGGACTAGCGGGATCCCAAGAAGGGTACTTC.

This clonotype was observed many times. The V gene is TRBV7-2, the J gene TRBJ2-1; 8 nucleotides align to TRBD2. The CDR3 covers 15 residues. The germline V gene has CDR1 SGHTA and CDR2 FQGNSA. V lost 1 base to trimming and J lost 4 bases; unmatched junction nucleotides: 3. The CDR3 nucleotides read TGTGCCAGCAGCTTAGATCCTAGCGGGTACAATGAGCAGTTCTTC. This gives the protein CASSLDPSGYNEQFF.

This rearrangement joins TRBV24-1 to TRBJ2-3; D might be TRBD1 (6 bases). CDR1 and CDR2 from the germline V gene are KGHDR and SFDVKD. The CDR3 runs 14 residues. With 7 bases removed from V and 1 base from J, the gap between germline ends came to 11 bases. The CDR3 is CATSHRVGTDTQYF. The CDR3 nucleotides are TGTGCCACCAGCCACAGGGTAGGCACAGATACGCAGTATTTT.

This clonotype came up many times. The chain joins TRBV15 to TRBJ2-5; perhaps TRBD2 as D (7 bases). This CDR3 spans 15 amino acids. The V gene lost 0 bases and the J gene lost 3 bases, with 11 bases spanning the gap. Looked up from germline, CDR1 is LNHNV and CDR2 is YYDKDF (reference sequence). The chain's CDR3 is CATSREQGREETQYF. In DNA, the CDR3 is TGTGCCACCAGCAGAGAGCAGGGGAGGGAAGAGACCCAGTACTTC.

The chain combines TRBV19 with TRBJ1-4; D is unresolved. V shed 5 bases and J shed 6 bases, with 13 bases lying between them. From germline, CDR1 is LNHDA and CDR2 SQIVND (reference sequence). The CDR3 loop spans 14 amino acids. The CDR3 nucleotides are TGTGCCAGTAGTGACCGGGCCGGGGATGAAAAACTGTTTTTT. Translating it yields CASSDRAGDEKLFF.

V usage is TRBV19 and J usage is TRBJ2-1; weak D call: TRBD2 (5 bases). V lost 2 bases and J 3 bases, leaving 5 bases between the germline ends. CDR3 length: 13 amino acids. In germline, CDR1 is LNHDA, CDR2 SQIVND (reference sequence). The CDR3 is CASSIRGYNEQFF. CDR3 bases: TGTGCCAGTAGTATACGGGGCTACAATGAGCAGTTCTTC.

This clonotype was seen ten or more times. This may stem from a read error, because a much larger clone lies one nucleotide away. The V call is TRBV12-3 or TRBV12-4, the J call TRBJ2-1; 9 bases fit TRBD2. This CDR3 is built from 15 residues. Trimming at V came to 11 bases and at J to 8 bases, leaving 16 bases not matched to a gene. For the CDR3, the DNA is TGTGCCGGCGGTGGAGGTAGCGGGAGTCGGTATGAGCAGTTCTTC. Translating gives CAGGGGSGSRYEQFF.

This clonotype was counted ten times or more. This rearrangement joins TRBV20-1 to TRBJ1-2; TRBD1 aligns across 8 bases. Looked up from germline, CDR1 is DFQATT and CDR2 is SNEGSKA (reference sequence). The CDR3 covers 14 residues. Trimming at V came to 0 bases and at J to 7 bases, leaving 7 bases not matched to a gene. The CDR3 sequence: CSARDLGQGRGYTF. The CDR3 region has the DNA TGCAGTGCTAGAGACCTTGGACAGGGACGTGGCTACACCTTC.

This clonotype has a count of ten or more. This rearrangement joins TRBV18 to TRBJ2-2; D possibly corresponds to TRBD2 (6 bases). The CDR3 is 14 residues long. The germline V gene encodes CDR1 KGHSH and CDR2 LQKENI. Between the trimmed V and J ends, which lost 2 bases and 8 bases, there was a span of 12 bases. For the CDR3, the DNA is TGTGCCAGCTCACCATTCGGGAGAGATGGGGAGCTGTTTTTT. This translates into CASSPFGRDGELFF.

Ten or more counts support this clonotype. The rearrangement uses TRBV7-8 and TRBJ2-2; D ambiguous. Between the trimmed V and J ends, which lost 8 bases and 3 bases, there was a span of 13 bases. CDR3 length equals 14 residues. Germline V gene lookup returns CDR1 SGHVS and CDR2 FQNEAQ. CDR3 amino acids: CASHNRAYTGELFF. The DNA for the CDR3 is TGTGCCAGCCATAATCGGGCATACACCGGGGAGCTGTTTTTT.

This clonotype was seen ten or more times. The V call is TRBV6-1, the J call TRBJ1-2; 8 bases align to TRBD1. The CDR3 length is 13 residues. The trim removed 6 bases at V and 4 bases at J, leaving 4 bases unmatched. Germline CDR1 and CDR2: MNHNS and SASEGT. CDR3 loop: CASRTGVGYGYTF. CDR3 coding DNA: TGTGCCAGCAGGACAGGGGTTGGCTATGGCTACACCTTC.

This clonotype was detected many times. The gene calls are TRBV28 and TRBJ1-1, with unresolved D. The CDR3 has 12 amino acids. CDR1 and CDR2 from the germline V gene are MDHEN and SYDVKM. The V end lost 7 bases, the J end lost 0 bases, and 6 bases lay between the germline ends. CDR3: CASTDLNTEAFF. As DNA, the CDR3 is TGTGCCAGCACAGACTTGAACACTGAAGCTTTCTTT.

In its sample, this clonotype was seen many times. The chain combines TRBV3-1 with TRBJ2-5, with D tentatively TRBD1 (6 bases). Germline assignment: CDR1 LGHDT and CDR2 YNNKEL (reference sequence). The CDR3 length is 14 residues. The V and J ends lost 4 bases and 4 bases respectively, with 13 bases between them. The CDR3, as DNA: TGTGCCAGCAGCCCATGGACAGCTAGAGAGACCCAGTACTTC. Its protein product is CASSPWTARETQYF.

This clonotype was recorded only once. The chain joins TRBV4-3 to TRBJ2-2; 11 bases line up with TRBD2. V was clipped by 0 bases and J by 3 bases; unmatched bases: 6. The V gene's germline CDR1 is LGHNA and CDR2 YSLEER. This CDR3 spans 18 amino acids. The CDR3 DNA follows: TGCGCCAGCAGCCAAGACTTGTTAGCGGGAGGGGACACCGGGGAGCTGTTTTTT. It specifies CASSQDLLAGGDTGELFF.

In its sample, this clonotype was seen many times. V usage is TRBV7-9 and J usage is TRBJ2-1; tentative D call: TRBD2 (5 bases). Trimming left V 2 bases short and J 5 bases short, with 10 bases between. The germline CDR1 and CDR2 sequences are SEHNR and FQNEAQ (reference sequence). The CDR3 is 14 residues long. As DNA, the CDR3 is TGTGCCAGCAGCTTATTAGCGACCGACAATGAGCAGTTCTTC. Protein product: CASSLLATDNEQFF.

The chain joins TRBV27 to TRBJ2-7; D is possibly TRBD2 (5 bases). Germline V gene lookup returns CDR1 MNHEY and CDR2 SMNVEV (reference sequence). V was cut by 1 base and J by 2 bases, with 12 bases left in between. The CDR3 extends over 15 amino acids. In DNA form, the CDR3 reads TGTGCCAGCAGTTTATATCTCGAGGGAGCCTACGAGCAGTACTTC. Amino acids: CASSLYLEGAYEQYF.

This clonotype was recorded once. CDR3 amino acids: CASSVDSSGGRPQHF. CDR3 DNA sequence: TGCGCCAGCAGTGTGGACAGCTCCGGAGGGAGGCCCCAGCATTTT. The J gene is TRBJ1-5, the V gene TRBV10-2, with D possibly being TRBD1 (6 bases). The CDR3 runs 15 residues. Germline CDR1 and CDR2: WSHSY and SAAADI. The V and J ends lost 4 bases and 9 bases respectively, with 19 bases between them.